One and the same sample provided the 2 T cell receptor beta chains below, sequenced in a study of spatial heterogeneity in lung cancer. Sample time point: blood at routine non-recurrence follow-up after resection. Whole RNA, which was extracted from tumor, nontumor lung tissue or frozen PBMC, was sequenced without any cell sorting. TCRdb redid the calling of the 5' RACE reads with MiXCR, one entry per CDR3 protein. The sample consists of about 50,000 distinct CDR3 sequences, around 7% of them appearing once. This specimen consisted of PBMCs, obtained at follow-up. Source of these receptors: a female donor with early-stage non-small cell lung cancer.

The chain combines TRBV3-1 with TRBJ1-1; D might be TRBD1 (6 bases). CDR3 length: 12 amino acids. Trimming removed 3 bases at V and 11 bases at J, with 13 bases between. In germline, CDR1 is LGHDT, CDR2 YNNKEL (reference sequence). CDR3 region: CASSHLQGDAFF. The CDR3 DNA reads TGTGCCAGCAGCCACCTACAGGGAGACGCTTTCTTT.

This clonotype was counted at least ten times. This chain uses TRBV20-1 with TRBJ1-1; D might be TRBD1 (5 bases). This CDR3 comprises 13 residues. Germline CDR1 DFQATT, CDR2 SNEGSKA (reference sequence). Trimming shortened V by 5 bases and J by 2 bases, and 12 bases separated the two germline ends. This CDR3 reads CSADRDGNTEAFF. The DNA of the CDR3 is TGCAGTGCTGACCGGGACGGTAACACTGAAGCTTTCTTT.